This is a list of T cell receptor beta chains from one sample in a study of cytomegalovirus exposure and HLA in healthy donors. Sequencing used immunoSEQ multiplex PCR; TCRdb keeps in-frame clones, though not all of them. Here the sample spans under 150,000 clones, 79% being singletons. The sequenced sample consisted of PBMCs. The origin of the receptors is a male donor in good health and CMV-seronegative. Both conserved end residues are part of each CDR3. The D gene is left open where the match is weak. Only some rows state a clone size, as once, few, many or a class for expanded clones.

j_call clone_size v_call d_call cdr3_nt cdr3_aa
TRBJ1-3 NA TRBV7-8 NA TGTGCCAGCAGCTTAGCTAACAGGGCCCCGACATTT CASSLANRAPTF
TRBJ1-5 NA TRBV7-2 NA TGTGCCAGCAGCTTAGCGGGCCAGGGCGGGGATCAGCCCCAGCATTTT CASSLAGQGGDQPQHF
TRBJ2-7 once TRBV23-1 TRBD1 TGCGCCAGCAGACCTCCCCCCACAGGGGTTACTTACGAGCAGTACTTC CASRPPPTGVTYEQYF
TRBJ2-2 NA TRBV10-3 TRBD2 TGTGCCATCAAAGCTAGCGGGGGCTCTACCGGGGAGCTGTTTTTT CAIKASGGSTGELFF
TRBJ1-2 once TRBV5-4 NA TGTGCCAGCAGCTCCCTTGGGAGGCTGCCCTATGGCTACACCTTC CASSSLGRLPYGYTF
TRBJ1-4 NA TRBV25-1 NA TGTGCCAGCAGTGAAGGGGGGGCGGGGAGCGAAAAACTGTTTTTT CASSEGGAGSEKLFF
TRBJ1-2 NA TRBV9 NA TGTGCCAGCAGCCCGCAAGGGGCAGACGCTAACTATGGCTACACCTTC CASSPQGADANYGYTF
TRBJ2-2 NA TRBV4-3 NA TGCGCCAGCAGCCAAGATATATCCCGGGATCCGAACACCGGGGAGCTGTTTTTT CASSQDISRDPNTGELFF
TRBJ1-4 NA TRBV21-1 NA TGTGCCAGCATCTCACCCGGGTCCAGGGTGGCTAATGAAAAACTGTTTTTT CASISPGSRVANEKLFF
TRBJ1-1 NA TRBV29-1 NA TGCAGCACCTACAGGGAGCGGACTGAAGCTTTCTTT CSTYRERTEAFF
TRBJ2-7 few TRBV28 NA TGTGCCAGCAGTTCCGGACAGCCTTCCACCTACGAGCAGTACTTC CASSSGQPSTYEQYF
TRBJ1-5 NA TRBV30 NA TGTGCCTGGAATGTACAGGCGGCCGAGCCCCAGCATTTT CAWNVQAAEPQHF
TRBJ2-4 NA TRBV9 NA TGTGCCAGCAGCCCCCGACAGGGAGGAAACATTCAGTACTTC CASSPRQGGNIQYF
TRBJ2-3 NA TRBV7-9 TRBD2 TGTGCCAGCAGCGTCCGGGGGGGAGGTGTGGATACGCAGTATTTT CASSVRGGGVDTQYF
TRBJ2-3 NA TRBV4-1 NA TGCGCCAGCAGCCAAACGGGAGGGACAGGGGATACGCAGTATTTT CASSQTGGTGDTQYF
TRBJ2-7 NA TRBV6-5 NA TGTGCCAGCAGTTACTCGGCCCATTGCGAGCAGTACTTC CASSYSAHCEQYF
TRBJ2-5 NA TRBV27 TRBD1 TGTGCCAGCAGTTTAACGACAGGGGGTATCGGAGAGACCCAGTACTTC CASSLTTGGIGETQYF
TRBJ2-3 NA TRBV7-9 NA TGTGCCAGCAGCTTAGGGTTGGCGGCGGATACGCAGTATTTT CASSLGLAADTQYF
TRBJ2-7 NA TRBV7-8 TRBD1 TGTGCCAGCAGCCAGGGACAGGGCAGCTCCTACGAGCAGTACTTC CASSQGQGSSYEQYF
TRBJ2-7 NA TRBV5-8 NA TGTGCCAGCAGCGGAGGGACAGCTAGGGGCACCTACGAGCAGTACTTC CASSGGTARGTYEQYF
TRBJ2-3 NA TRBV10-3 TRBD2 TGTGCCATCAGTGACGACGGGGGTAGCGGGGTCCCCACAGATACGCAGTATTTT CAISDDGGSGVPTDTQYF
TRBJ2-7 NA TRBV12-5 TRBD1 TGTGCTAGTGGTTTGGTCGGGACAGGGCACTACGAGCAGTACTTC CASGLVGTGHYEQYF
TRBJ2-5 few TRBV7-6 TRBD1 TGTGCCAGCAGTCAGCCAGGGGGCGTAGGGGAGACCCAGTACTTC CASSQPGGVGETQYF
TRBJ2-7 NA TRBV28 TRBD1 TGTGCCAGCAGTTCACCGACAGGGGGAGAGCAGTACTTC CASSSPTGGEQYF
TRBJ2-4 few TRBV5-6 TRBD1 TGTGCCAGCAGCTCGACCGGGACAGAAAACATTCAGTACTTC CASSSTGTENIQYF
TRBJ2-2 NA TRBV7-9 NA TGTGCCAGCAGCCGAGAGGGGGAGCTGTTTTTT CASSREGELFF
TRBJ2-7 NA TRBV27 TRBD1 TGTGCCAGCTCCTCTCCGGGACAGAACTACGAGCAGTACTTC CASSSPGQNYEQYF
TRBJ2-5 NA TRBV7-9 NA TGTGCCAGCGGCCAGGGCTGGGAAGAGACCCAGTACTTC CASGQGWEETQYF
TRBJ2-7 NA TRBV7-2 TRBD2 TGTGCCAGCAGCTTAGCGACTAGCCACGACGAGCAGTACTTC CASSLATSHDEQYF
TRBJ1-5 NA TRBV6-1 TRBD1 TGTGCCAGCAGTCGATCTGGACAGGAGGATCAGCCCCAGCATTTT CASSRSGQEDQPQHF
TRBJ2-1 few TRBV5-6 NA TGTGCCAGCAGCTTTACAGGGGGGGGGTACAATGAGCAGTTCTTC CASSFTGGGYNEQFF
TRBJ2-1 NA TRBV7-9 TRBD2 TGTGCCAGCAGCTCCGGGGGGGGCCTTACTTACCCGGGTGAGCAGTTCTTC CASSSGGGLTYPGEQFF
TRBJ2-1 NA TRBV29-1 NA TGCAGCGCCACCGACAGGAGCTCCTACAATGAGCAGTTCTTC CSATDRSSYNEQFF
TRBJ1-6 NA TRBV7-2 NA TGTGCCAGCAGCACCCTCGGGGGTGCGGATAATTCACCCCTCCACTTT CASSTLGGADNSPLHF
TRBJ2-7 NA TRBV5-6 TRBD1 TGTGCCAGCAGCTTTGGGACAGTAGGCGAGCAGTACTTC CASSFGTVGEQYF
TRBJ1-2 NA TRBV7-9 NA TGTGCCAGCAGCTTAGAAGAGGATGGCTACACCTTC CASSLEEDGYTF
TRBJ2-1 NA TRBV5-4 TRBD1 TGTGCCAGCAGCCCCGAATTGACAGGGTTCGATGAGCAGTTCTTC CASSPELTGFDEQFF
TRBJ2-5 few TRBV5-1 NA TGCGCCAGCAGCCGCGGACAGTCTCCAGAGACCCAGTACTTC CASSRGQSPETQYF
TRBJ2-5 NA TRBV27 TRBD1 TGTGCCAGCAGTACCCGGACAGGGGGCAGGGAGACCCAGTACTTC CASSTRTGGRETQYF
TRBJ2-2 NA TRBV7-2 TRBD2 TGTGCCAGCAGCTTTAGCGGGGGGTATGTCGGGGAGCTGTTTTTT CASSFSGGYVGELFF
TRBJ1-1 NA TRBV18 TRBD1 TGTGCCAGCTCGCCCTCTCCGGGGACAGGCCAGAACACTGAAGCTTTCTTT CASSPSPGTGQNTEAFF
TRBJ2-2 NA TRBV2 NA TGTGCCAGCAGTGAGGCAGGGATCGCCGGGGAGCTGTTTTTT CASSEAGIAGELFF